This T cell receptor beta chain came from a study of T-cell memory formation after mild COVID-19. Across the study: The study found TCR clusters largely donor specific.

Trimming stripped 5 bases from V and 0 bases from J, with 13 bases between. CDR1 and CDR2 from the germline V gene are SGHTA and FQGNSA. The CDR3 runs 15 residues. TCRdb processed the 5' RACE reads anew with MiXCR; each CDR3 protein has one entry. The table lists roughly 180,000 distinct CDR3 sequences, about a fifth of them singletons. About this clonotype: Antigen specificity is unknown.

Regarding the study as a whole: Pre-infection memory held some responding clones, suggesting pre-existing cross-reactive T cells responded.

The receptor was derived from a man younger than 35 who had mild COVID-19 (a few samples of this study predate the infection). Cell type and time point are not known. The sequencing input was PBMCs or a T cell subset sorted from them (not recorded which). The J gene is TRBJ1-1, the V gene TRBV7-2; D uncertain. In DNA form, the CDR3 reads TGTGCCAGCAGCCCCAGCCCGTTCATGAACACTGAAGCTTTCTTT. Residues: CASSPSPFMNTEAFF.